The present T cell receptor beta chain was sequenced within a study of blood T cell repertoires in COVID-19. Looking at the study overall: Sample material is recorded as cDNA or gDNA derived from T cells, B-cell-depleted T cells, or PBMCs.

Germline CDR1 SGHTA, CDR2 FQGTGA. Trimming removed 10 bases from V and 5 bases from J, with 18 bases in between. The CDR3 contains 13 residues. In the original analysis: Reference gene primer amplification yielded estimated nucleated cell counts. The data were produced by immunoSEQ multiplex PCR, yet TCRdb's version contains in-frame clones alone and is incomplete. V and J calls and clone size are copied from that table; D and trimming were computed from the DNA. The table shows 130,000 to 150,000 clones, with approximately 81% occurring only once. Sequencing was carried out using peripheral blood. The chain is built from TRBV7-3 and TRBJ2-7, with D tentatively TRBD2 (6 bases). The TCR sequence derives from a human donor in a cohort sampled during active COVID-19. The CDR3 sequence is CAIGQAGEDEQYF. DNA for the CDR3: TGTGCCATAGGACAAGCGGGCGAGGACGAGCAGTACTTC.